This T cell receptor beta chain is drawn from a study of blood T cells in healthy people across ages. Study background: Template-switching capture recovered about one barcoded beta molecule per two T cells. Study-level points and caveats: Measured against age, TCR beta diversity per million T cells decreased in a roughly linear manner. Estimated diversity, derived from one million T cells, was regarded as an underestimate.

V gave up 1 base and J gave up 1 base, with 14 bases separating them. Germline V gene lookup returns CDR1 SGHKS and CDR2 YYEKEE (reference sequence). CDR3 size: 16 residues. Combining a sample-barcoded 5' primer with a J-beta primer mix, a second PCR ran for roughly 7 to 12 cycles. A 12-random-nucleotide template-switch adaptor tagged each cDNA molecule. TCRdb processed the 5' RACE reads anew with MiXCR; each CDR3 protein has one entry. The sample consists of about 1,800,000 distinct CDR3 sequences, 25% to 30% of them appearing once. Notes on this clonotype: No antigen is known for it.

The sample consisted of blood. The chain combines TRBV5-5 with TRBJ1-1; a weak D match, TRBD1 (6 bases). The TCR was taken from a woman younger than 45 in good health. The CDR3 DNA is TGTGCCAGCAGCTTGAGGCCAGGGGTCCAGAACACTGAAGCTTTCTTT. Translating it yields CASSLRPGVQNTEAFF.